Shown below are 22 T cell receptor beta chains from a single sample sequenced in a study of T cells after yellow fever vaccination. TCRdb fed the 5' RACE reads into MiXCR, producing one record per CDR3 protein. The sample has over 25,000 distinct CDR3 sequences, 8% to 11% seen once. The material sequenced was PBMCs, either bulk or a sorted T-cell subset (CD4+, CD8+, memory, or dextramer-sorted; not recorded which), taken around 16 days after the first yellow fever vaccination. The receptors shown here come from a young man who received the YFV17D yellow fever vaccine.

This clonotype was found many times. The chain has TRBV20-1 and TRBJ1-2; D is possibly TRBD1 (5 bases). This CDR3 is 16 amino acids long. V was clipped by 1 base and J by 2 bases, with 17 bases between them. Germline V gene sequence: CDR1 DFQATT, CDR2 SNEGSKA (reference sequence). The CDR3 here is CSARVRGEYLNYGYTF. The CDR3 DNA follows: TGCAGTGCTAGAGTTCGGGGGGAGTATCTGAACTATGGCTACACCTTC.

The V and J genes are TRBV18 and TRBJ1-1, with 10 bases aligning to TRBD1. The germline gives CDR1 KGHSH, CDR2 LQKENI. V lost 1 base to trimming and J lost 4 bases; unmatched junction nucleotides: 6. The CDR3 is 16 residues long. The chain's CDR3 is CASSPLGQGGGTEAFF. As DNA, the CDR3 is TGTGCCAGCTCACCACTAGGACAGGGGGGGGGCACTGAAGCTTTCTTT.

This clonotype was counted ten times or more. The rearrangement uses TRBV20-1 and TRBJ2-1; D is uncertain. Germline CDR1 reads DFQATT; CDR2 reads SNEGSKA (reference sequence). The V gene lost 3 bases and the J gene lost 0 bases, with 6 bases spanning the gap. This CDR3 region has 13 residues. The CDR3 DNA follows: TGCAGTGCTAGTTGGAGCTCCTACAATGAGCAGTTCTTC. The encoded protein is CSASWSSYNEQFF.

This clonotype was picked up many times. The chain employs TRBV6-2 or TRBV6-3 and TRBJ2-6; D tentatively fits TRBD1 or TRBD2 (5 bases each). This CDR3 region has 15 residues. V was trimmed by 4 bases and J by 4 bases, leaving 11 bases between them. In germline, CDR1 is MNHEY, CDR2 SVGEGT. The CDR3 DNA sequence: TGTGCCAGCAGTTTCCGGGGCTCAGGGGCCAACGTCCTGACTTTC. It specifies CASSFRGSGANVLTF.

This clonotype was observed many times. The chain joins TRBV20-1 to TRBJ2-5; D could derive from TRBD1 or TRBD2 (6 bases each). Trimming removed 6 bases at V and 5 bases at J, with 16 bases between. The CDR3 loop spans 13 amino acids. Looked up from germline, CDR1 is DFQATT and CDR2 is SNEGSKA (reference sequence). Here the CDR3 reads CSASLIGGETQYF. The CDR3 DNA sequence: TGCAGTGCCTCGTTGATAGGGGGGGAGACCCAGTACTTC.

This clonotype occurred many times. J is TRBJ1-6 and V is TRBV12-3 or TRBV12-4; no reliable D call. The CDR3 loop spans 13 amino acids. The V end was cut by 6 bases, the J end by 6 bases, with 9 bases between. As DNA, the CDR3 is TGTGCCAGCAGCTCCGACGCTAATTCACCCCTCCACTTT. This codes for CASSSDANSPLHF.

This clonotype was found many times. The gene calls are TRBV5-5 and TRBJ1-1, with D perhaps TRBD1 (5 bases). CDR1 and CDR2 (germline): SGHKS, YYEKEE (reference sequence). V lost 4 bases and J 5 bases, leaving 12 bases between the germline ends. CDR3 size: 13 residues. The CDR3 reads CASSMLGRTEAFF. CDR3 bases: TGTGCCAGCAGCATGCTGGGGCGGACTGAAGCTTTCTTT.

For this clonotype: This may come from a read error, since a much larger clone is one base off. The rearrangement joins TRBV4-3 to TRBJ1-3; no definite D call. Germline V gene sequence: CDR1 LGHNA, CDR2 YSLEER. V lost 5 bases, J lost 0 bases, and 14 bases lay in between. The length of the CDR3 is 16 residues. CDR3 in DNA: TGCGCCAGCAGCTGGTCAGGACCTCACTCTGGAAACACCATATATTTT. It codes for CASSWSGPHSGNTIYF.

V and J are TRBV7-2 and TRBJ2-5; TRBD2 aligns across 13 bases. Germline V CDR1 and CDR2: SGHTA, FQGNSA. The CDR3 extends over 17 amino acids. V was clipped by 1 base and J by 2 bases; unmatched bases: 4. CDR3 loop: CASSLVGLAGNQETQYF. In nucleotides, the CDR3 is TGTGCCAGCAGCTTAGTGGGACTAGCGGGGAATCAAGAGACCCAGTACTTC.

In its sample, this clonotype was seen many times. The rearrangement joins TRBV7-2 to TRBJ2-7; D may be TRBD1 (5 bases). V was shortened by 1 base and J by 5 bases, with 15 bases between the two germline ends. From germline, CDR1 is SGHTA and CDR2 FQGNSA. This CDR3 has 15 residues. The CDR3 coding sequence is TGTGCCAGCAGCTTAGAATCAGGGAAATGGAACGAGCAGTACTTC. It encodes CASSLESGKWNEQYF.

This clonotype was recorded a few times. The chain uses TRBV4-2 and TRBJ2-4, with D possibly matching TRBD1 (7 bases). Per germline, CDR1 LGHNA and CDR2 YNFKEQ. V was clipped by 0 bases and J by 1 base, with 13 bases between them. This CDR3 has 17 residues. The CDR3 DNA is TGTGCCAGCAGCCAAGATCCAGGGGGGAGGGCCAAAAACATTCAGTACTTC. It specifies CASSQDPGGRAKNIQYF.

The table lists this clonotype with many counts. The chain uses TRBV12-3 or TRBV12-4 and TRBJ2-3; 7 bases fit TRBD1. Trimming removed 5 bases from V and 4 bases from J; junction bases left unmatched: 9. The CDR3 loop spans 15 amino acids. This chain's CDR3 is CASSPPGGRADTQYF. For the CDR3, the DNA is TGTGCCAGCAGTCCCCCAGGGGGTAGGGCAGATACGCAGTATTTT.

This clonotype was seen many times. The chain uses TRBV4-2 and TRBJ2-3; D gene unclear. CDR1 and CDR2 from the germline V gene are LGHNA and YNFKEQ. This CDR3 spans 14 amino acids. Trimming removed 0 bases at V and 4 bases at J, with 8 bases between. The chain's CDR3 is CASSQEGSPDTQYF. The DNA of the CDR3 is TGTGCCAGCAGCCAAGAGGGTAGCCCAGATACGCAGTATTTT.

This clonotype was seen many times. This sequence joins TRBV20-1 and TRBJ2-5; TRBD2 matches 15 bases. The CDR3 runs to 16 residues. CDR1 and CDR2 (germline): DFQATT, SNEGSKA (reference sequence). Losses at the gene ends were 5 bases for V and 4 bases for J; bases not matched to a gene: 8. The chain's CDR3 is CSAGLAGGPGLETQYF. For the CDR3, the DNA is TGCAGTGCTGGACTAGCGGGGGGGCCTGGGTTAGAGACCCAGTACTTC.

Ten or more counts support this clonotype. The chain links TRBV6-5 to TRBJ2-3; 11 nucleotides line up with TRBD2. The length of the CDR3 is 18 residues. CDR1 and CDR2 from the germline V gene are MNHEY and SVGAGI. The J segment lost 1 base and the V segment lost 0 bases, leaving 6 bases of the junction unmatched. CDR3 residues: CASSYSRRLAGRTDTQYF. The CDR3 DNA follows: TGTGCCAGCAGTTACTCGCGGCGACTAGCGGGGCGCACAGATACGCAGTATTTT.

This clonotype was seen many times. V and J are TRBV9 and TRBJ2-1, with 11 bases fitting TRBD2. The CDR3 totals 15 residues. V was pared by 0 bases and J by 8 bases, with 4 bases of the junction left unmatched. In germline, CDR1 is SGDLS, CDR2 YYNGEE. CDR3 loop: CASSVDSGGAYEQFF. In nucleotides, the CDR3 is TGTGCCAGCAGCGTAGATAGCGGGGGGGCCTATGAGCAGTTCTTC.

Regarding this clonotype: A much larger clone lies a single base off, so this may be a read error. The gene calls are TRBV20-1 and TRBJ1-2; 7 bases fit TRBD1. This CDR3 spans 14 amino acids. Losses at the gene ends were 2 bases for V and 3 bases for J; bases not matched to a gene: 6. The germline V gene has CDR1 DFQATT and CDR2 SNEGSKA (reference sequence). As DNA, the CDR3 is TGCAGTGCTAGAAAGACAGGGATTGACTATGGCTACACCTTC. Its protein product is CSARKTGIDYGYTF.

This clonotype has a count of ten or more. The chain recombines TRBV12-3 or TRBV12-4 with TRBJ1-1; D is ambiguous. V was cut by 2 bases and J by 4 bases, with 14 bases left in between. There are 15 residues in the CDR3. CDR3 sequence: CASSLFGGRSTEAFF. CDR3 DNA: TGTGCCAGCAGTTTATTCGGAGGACGGAGCACTGAAGCTTTCTTT.

The chain combines TRBV20-1 with TRBJ2-3, with TRBD2 as a possible D gene (5 bases). The CDR3 is made up of 16 amino acids. Germline assignment: CDR1 DFQATT and CDR2 SNEGSKA (reference sequence). V was shortened by 6 bases and J by 3 bases, with 22 bases between the two germline ends. The CDR3 region has the DNA TGCAGTGCCCCACGGAGGAAAAGTGGGTTGACAGATACGCAGTATTTT. Protein: CSAPRRKSGLTDTQYF.

In this sample, this clonotype turned up many times. The chain couples TRBV3-1 to TRBJ2-5; D perhaps matches TRBD2 (5 bases). Germline lookup yields CDR1 LGHDT and CDR2 YNNKEL (reference sequence). Trimming removed 5 bases from V and 7 bases from J, with 17 bases in between. This CDR3 is 14 amino acids long. The CDR3, as DNA: TGTGCCAGCAGCTACGACCACATTGGAGGGACCCAGTACTTC. It is translated as CASSYDHIGGTQYF.

This clonotype appeared many times. The chain has TRBV6-2 or TRBV6-3 and TRBJ2-1; 7 bases are a match to TRBD2. V lost 7 bases and J lost 4; bases outside the gene matches: 4. CDR1 and CDR2 from the germline V gene are MNHEY and SVGEGT. CDR3 length: 13 amino acids. The CDR3 nucleotides are TGTGCCAGCAATCTAGCGGTTTACAATGAGCAGTTCTTC. It translates to CASNLAVYNEQFF.

This clonotype has at least ten counts. This rearrangement joins TRBV7-9 to TRBJ1-6, with D possibly TRBD1 on 5 matching bases. V lost 4 bases, J lost 0 bases, and 19 bases lay in between. The CDR3 length is 19 residues. From germline, CDR1 is SEHNR and CDR2 FQNEAQ (reference sequence). CDR3 sequence (DNA): TGTGCCAGCAGCTCCCGGACACTCGAAAAGAGCTCCTATAATTCACCCCTCCACTTT. Translating it yields CASSSRTLEKSSYNSPLHF.